This T cell receptor beta chain was found in a study of graft-versus-host responses after intestinal transplantation. The CDR3 spans 14 residues. The germline CDR1 and CDR2 sequences are LNHDA and SQIVND (reference sequence). V was trimmed by 5 bases and J by 2 bases, leaving 12 bases between them. In the case of this clone: The target antigen is unknown.

Profiling relied on immunoSEQ multiplex PCR, and the TCRdb table lists in-frame clones only, not all of them. The sample carries over 90,000 clones, 93% recorded once. V gene TRBV19 combines with J gene TRBJ1-1, with D unresolved. The sequences come from unstimulated CD8+ T cells sorted from spleen or lymph node cells, collected before intestinal transplant. The origin of this receptor is a human donor who received an intestinal transplant. The CDR3 is CASSLQYINTEAFF. DNA for the CDR3: TGTGCCAGTAGTCTTCAATACATCAACACTGAAGCTTTCTTT.